This entry is about one T cell receptor beta chain. The entry originates in a study of blood T cell repertoires in COVID-19. In the original analysis: Estimation of nucleated cell counts was performed using reference gene primer amplification. The repertoire was sequenced with immunoSEQ multiplex PCR; TCRdb's copy has only in-frame clones and lacks some. The V and J calls and clone size are taken from that table; D and trimming were inferred from the DNA. The data contain tens of thousands of clones, about 89% of them singletons. This CDR3 has 17 amino acids. V shed 3 bases, J shed 4 bases, and the junction held 13 bases outside the gene matches. Germline assignment: CDR1 MDHEN and CDR2 SYDVKM.

The TCR comes from a man in his fifties or sixties with COVID-19, enrolled during active disease. This rearrangement joins TRBV28 to TRBJ1-2; 8 bases fit TRBD1. The sample comprised peripheral blood. The CDR3 here is CASSLPTMDRASYGYTF. In nucleotides, the CDR3 is TGTGCCAGCAGTTTGCCGACAATGGACAGGGCCTCCTATGGCTACACCTTC.